The present TCR beta chain was sequenced within a study of OX40 agonist ivuxolimab in advanced cancers. The assay was immunoSEQ multiplex PCR, and TCRdb's table has in-frame clones only and misses some. The sample lists approximately 33,000 clones; 80% to 90% were seen once. Concerning this clone itself: Its antigen is undetermined.

Findings and caveats of the study: Expanded clones belonging to CD8+ T cells outnumbered, on average, those of CD4+.

The CDR3 spans 16 residues. CDR1 is SGHRS and CDR2 is YFSETQ in the germline V gene. V was cut by 3 bases and J by 2 bases, with 16 bases left in between. The sequenced sample was CD4+ or CD8+ T cells sorted from blood, obtained in a trial of the OX40 agonist ivuxolimab. This clonotype originated in an adult with an advanced solid tumor such as melanoma, head and neck, liver or kidney cancer. The gene calls are TRBV5-1 and TRBJ2-3; either TRBD1 or TRBD2 may supply D (5 bases each). The chain's CDR3 is CASSSTGTDSTDTQYF. Here the CDR3 DNA reads TGCGCCAGCAGCTCAACCGGGACGGACTCCACAGATACGCAGTATTTT.